This T cell receptor (beta chain) was recorded in a study of shared clonotypes between healthy human individuals. The wider study: Researchers drew samples from two women and three men aged 18 to 49. Whole-study findings and limits: Non-shared clonotypes showed lower generation probabilities than clonotypes common to all four donors.

DNA at around 200 ng, some 31,000 T cell genomes, went into sorted-subset replicate PCRs. Produced via immunoSEQ multiplex PCR; TCRdb's table is partial and in-frame only. The sample holds 2.3 million or so clones, just over 90% seen once. V lost 6 bases, J lost 5 bases, and 7 bases stayed unmatched. The germline gives CDR1 MNHNS, CDR2 SASEGT. The CDR3 has 14 amino acids. A word on this clone: What it recognizes is unknown.

The receptor was derived from a man between 18 and 35 years old in good health. Some clones in this sample may be carry-over from other donors' samples. Sequenced material: naive CD4+ T cells from PBMCs. The subset is: CD45RA+ positively selected. The V and J genes are TRBV6-1 and TRBJ1-5; 7 positions match TRBD1. The CDR3 DNA sequence: TGTGCCAGCAGGGTAAGACAGGGCGATCAGCCCCAGCATTTT. Translating it yields CASRVRQGDQPQHF.